This T cell receptor (beta chain) was recorded in a study of T cell changes during pregnancy in multiple sclerosis. The method was immunoSEQ multiplex PCR; TCRdb's version includes in-frame clones alone and lacks a portion of them. The sample comprises tens of thousands of clones, around four fifths of which are singletons, and approximately 0.64% rests with the top ten. The length of the CDR3 is 16 residues. V lost 5 bases, J lost 0 bases, and 4 bases stayed unmatched. The germline V gene encodes CDR1 LNHDA and CDR2 SQIVND (reference sequence). The chain is built from TRBV19 and TRBJ2-5; 12 bases agree with TRBD2. The sequencing used CD4+ T cells from peripheral blood mononuclear cells, collected before pregnancy. The receptor comes from a female donor with multiple sclerosis, enrolled in a pregnancy study. CDR3 sequence: CASSSRTSGDQETQYF. CDR3 in DNA: TGTGCCAGTAGTTCCAGGACTAGCGGGGACCAAGAGACCCAGTACTTC.